Listed here are 18 T cell receptor beta chains from one sample, sequenced in a study of shared clonotypes between healthy human individuals. Libraries were prepared by immunoSEQ multiplex PCR; TCRdb keeps only in-frame clonotypes and omits some of them. The table includes about 340,000 clones, around four fifths detected once. Sequencing was performed on memory CD4+ T cells sorted from blood. The subset denotes: CD45RA-negative fraction. The receptors derive from a man aged 30 to 39 in good health.

V is TRBV5-5 and J is TRBJ2-3; 8 bases map to TRBD1. There are 16 residues in the CDR3. CDR1 SGHKS and CDR2 YYEKEE come from the germline V gene (reference sequence). V trimming: 4 bases; J trimming: 1 base; junction bases outside the gene matches: 8. The CDR3 region has the DNA TGTGCCAGCAGCACTCAGGGGGCGCGTCGCACAGATACGCAGTATTTT. Residues: CASSTQGARRTDTQYF.

This clone appeared many times. The chain carries TRBV5-6 and TRBJ2-7; 7 bases line up with TRBD1. Looked up from germline, CDR1 is SGHDT and CDR2 is YYEEEE. V trimming: 10 bases; J trimming: 3 bases; junction bases outside the gene matches: 10. The CDR3 extends over 13 amino acids. CDR3 sequence: CASSSGTVYEQYF. DNA for the CDR3: TGTGCCTCCTCGTCCGGGACAGTCTACGAGCAGTACTTC.

The rearrangement links TRBV11-2 to TRBJ1-1, with D uncertain. Germline CDR1 and CDR2: SGHAT and FQNNGV. V lost 1 base, J lost 1 base, and 16 bases lay in between. This CDR3 comprises 17 residues. In DNA form, the CDR3 reads TGTGCCAGCAGCTTAGTTCGAGGGCAGGTGAAGAACACTGAAGCTTTCTTT. Its protein product is CASSLVRGQVKNTEAFF.

V is TRBV28 and J is TRBJ2-7; D is unclear. The germline V and J ends were trimmed by 4 bases and 2 bases, with 15 bases remaining between them. The CDR3 consists of 15 residues. The V gene's germline CDR1 is MDHEN and CDR2 SYDVKM. CDR3: CASSYRINGAYEQYF. DNA of the CDR3: TGTGCCAGCAGTTACCGTATTAATGGGGCCTACGAGCAGTACTTC.

The CDR3 spells CASSLEGRMNQPQHF. In DNA form, the CDR3 reads TGTGCCAGCAGCTTAGAGGGCAGGATGAATCAGCCCCAGCATTTT. The V call is TRBV7-2, the J call TRBJ1-5; D is ambiguous. This CDR3 is 15 amino acids long. Germline values: CDR1 SGHTA, CDR2 FQGNSA. The ends were cut back, 1 base at V and 4 bases at J, with 11 bases in the middle.

This chain links TRBV7-9 with TRBJ1-2; TRBD1 agrees at 7 bases. In germline, CDR1 is SEHNR, CDR2 FQNEAQ (reference sequence). The CDR3 has 15 residues. J was trimmed by 2 bases and V by 1 base; bases with no gene match: 4. The chain's CDR3 is CASSLGQGLNYGYTF. The DNA for the CDR3 is TGTGCCAGCAGCTTAGGACAGGGTTTGAACTATGGCTACACCTTC.

V usage is TRBV7-8 and J usage is TRBJ2-1; 7 nucleotides align to TRBD2. The V gene end was trimmed by 6 bases and the J gene end by 4 bases; junction bases not matched to a gene: 12. This CDR3 spans 16 amino acids. Germline V gene sequence: CDR1 SGHVS, CDR2 FQNEAQ. Here the CDR3 reads CASSPVPLAVYNEQFF. The CDR3 DNA reads TGTGCCAGCAGTCCGGTCCCCCTAGCGGTATACAATGAGCAGTTCTTC. The complete variable domain, with remaining parts taken from reference TRBV7-8 and TRBJ2-1, reads GAGVSQSPRYKVAKRGQDVALRCDPISGHVSLFWYQQALGQGPEFLTYFQNEAQLDKSGLPSDRFFAERPEGSVSTLKIQRTQQEDSAVYLCASSPVPLAVYNEQFFGPGTRLTVL.

The V gene is TRBV11-2, the J gene TRBJ2-2; D is possibly TRBD1 or TRBD2 (6 bases each). The ends were cut back, 3 bases at V and 4 bases at J, with 15 bases in the middle. Germline CDR1 and CDR2: SGHAT and FQNNGV. The CDR3 totals 16 residues. The CDR3 here is CASSFSGARGTGELFF. CDR3 nucleotides: TGTGCCAGCAGCTTTTCGGGGGCGCGAGGCACCGGGGAGCTGTTTTTT. Full variable domain (missing parts from reference TRBV11-2 and TRBJ2-2): EAGVAQSPRYKIIEKRQSVAFWCNPISGHATLYWYQQILGQGPKLLIQFQNNGVVDDSQLPKDRFSAERLKGVDSTLKIQPAKLEDSAVYLCASSFSGARGTGELFFGEGSRLTVL.

The chain employs TRBV5-6 and TRBJ1-2; TRBD1 aligns across 8 bases. V shed 4 bases and J 7 bases; nucleotides not matched to a gene: 9. The germline CDR1 and CDR2 sequences are SGHDT and YYEEEE. The length of the CDR3 is 14 residues. The CDR3 reads CASSRPQGAGGYTF. The CDR3 DNA follows: TGTGCCAGCAGCCGGCCCCAGGGGGCGGGTGGCTACACCTTC.

The chain carries TRBV27 and TRBJ2-5; maybe TRBD1 (6 bases). This CDR3 is 15 amino acids long. Looked up from germline, CDR1 is MNHEY and CDR2 is SMNVEV (reference sequence). V lost 3 bases to trimming and J lost 1 base, with 12 bases between them. The CDR3 DNA sequence: TGTGCCAGCAGTTTTTTTGGGGGCTTCCAAGAGACCCAGTACTTC. Amino acid sequence: CASSFFGGFQETQYF.

The chain uses TRBV5-6 and TRBJ1-4, with D possibly matching TRBD1 (5 bases). The CDR3 is 15 amino acids. V was shortened by 6 bases and J by 6 bases, with 18 bases between the two germline ends. The V gene's germline CDR1 is SGHDT and CDR2 YYEEEE. Written as DNA, the CDR3 is TGTGCCAGCACCCTTCGTTGGGGCCGTGATGAAAAACTGTTTTTT. Translation: CASTLRWGRDEKLFF.

Comments on this clone: A junction boundary mismatches the germline segment, possibly from a read error. J is TRBJ2-1 and V is TRBV7-7; the match to TRBD2 covers 7 bases. The CDR3 has 16 residues. Germline-derived CDR1 and CDR2 are SSHAT and FNYEAQ (reference sequence). In nucleotides, the CDR3 is TGTGCTAGCAGCGTGGGACTACCGAGCTCCTACAATGAGCAGTTCTTC. Translated: CASSVGLPSSYNEQFF.

V usage is TRBV19 and J usage is TRBJ1-1; unclear D gene. Germline loops: CDR1 LNHDA, CDR2 SQIVND (reference sequence). The length of the CDR3 is 14 residues. Trimming removed 2 bases from V and 1 base from J, with 8 bases in between. CDR3 coding DNA: TGTGCCAGTAGTATATGGGGTACGAACACTGAAGCTTTCTTT. As protein: CASSIWGTNTEAFF.

V gene TRBV6-4 combines with J gene TRBJ2-3; TRBD2 aligns across 7 bases. This CDR3 comprises 15 residues. Germline V gives CDR1 MRHNA, CDR2 SNTAGT. Unmatched junction bases numbered 8, after V lost 3 bases and J lost 5 bases. In DNA form, the CDR3 reads TGTGCCAGCAGTGAATCGGCGGGAGCGAGAGATACGCAGTATTTT. Translated: CASSESAGARDTQYF.

This chain links TRBV29-1 with TRBJ2-7; 10 positions match TRBD1. CDR3 length equals 15 residues. The V segment lost 7 bases and the J segment 4 bases; nucleotides outside the gene matches: 13. Germline assignment: CDR1 SQVTM and CDR2 ANQGSEA. CDR3 region: CSAKSVRQGAYEQYF. The CDR3 region has the DNA TGCAGCGCCAAATCGGTACGACAGGGGGCTTACGAGCAGTACTTC.

This clone is a singleton in its sample. This rearrangement joins TRBV11-2 to TRBJ1-2; TRBD1 matches 8 bases. The V segment lost 4 bases and the J segment 3 bases; nucleotides outside the gene matches: 7. CDR1 SGHAT and CDR2 FQNNGV come from the germline V gene. The CDR3 totals 15 residues. CDR3 bases: TGTGCCAGCAGCTCCTTCGACAGGGGACACTATGGCTACACCTTC. Residues: CASSSFDRGHYGYTF. The whole variable domain, filled in from reference TRBV11-2 and TRBJ1-2, reads EAGVAQSPRYKIIEKRQSVAFWCNPISGHATLYWYQQILGQGPKLLIQFQNNGVVDDSQLPKDRFSAERLKGVDSTLKIQPAKLEDSAVYLCASSSFDRGHYGYTFGSGTRLTVV.

This clone was picked up a small number of times. At the DNA level, this CDR3 is encoded by other sequences in the same sample as well. The rearrangement uses TRBV7-2 and TRBJ2-3; D not certain. Germline V lookup: CDR1 SGHTA, CDR2 FQGNSA. Trimming removed 5 bases from V and 4 bases from J, with 7 bases in between. CDR3 length equals 12 residues. The DNA of the CDR3 is TGTGCCAGCAGCCCCTATTCAGATACGCAGTATTTT. It specifies CASSPYSDTQYF.

Of note for this clone: This likely reflects a read error, since a far larger clone is one base away. The chain employs TRBV2 and TRBJ1-5; unclear D gene. The CDR3 is 15 amino acids. Germline V gene lookup returns CDR1 SNHLY and CDR2 FYNNEI. The CDR3 DNA follows: TGTGTCAGCAAAGAAGCATGGCTGAGCAATCAGCCCCAGCATTTT. Translation gives CVSKEAWLSNQPQHF.